This TCR beta chain was profiled in a study of T cells in Graves' hyperthyroidism and ophthalmopathy (dated by TCRdb to 2018 to 2020). About the full investigation: Peripheral blood samples were taken at the time of initial diagnosis, prior to any treatment. The study also compared thyroid tissue and blood T-cell repertoires from roughly six Graves' hyperthyroidism patients. The approximately 98 discovery patients were randomly divided into training and test sets at a 7:3 ratio. Prospective prediction of ophthalmopathy was tested in an independent validation cohort consisting of about 19 hyperthyroidism patients and some 15 patients who later progressed to ophthalmopathy. A discovery cohort of roughly 100 patients, roughly 45 with Graves' ophthalmopathy and roughly 59 with stable Graves' hyperthyroidism, was used to find distinguishing TCR V-J signatures. TCR Vbeta CDR3 sequencing of 135 peripheral blood samples (43 ophthalmopathy, 75 hyperthyroidism and approximately 17 progressor patients) is reported in the paper. Once sampling was done, hyperthyroidism patients were given methimazole at a starting dose of 30 mg daily, whereas ophthalmopathy patients were given high-dose intravenous methylprednisolone.

Graves' hyperthyroidism was defined as stable when no progression to ophthalmopathy occurred over 18 months of follow-up. Hyperthyroidism patients were aged 18 to 65 years and newly diagnosed, with disease duration of less than 2 months. Exclusion was applied to patients with uncontrolled infections, other autoimmune diseases, pregnancy or lactation. Clinical symptoms, serum thyroxine and TRAb, thyroid ultrasound, and orbital computed tomography formed the basis for the diagnoses. PBMCs were separated from under 12 ml of fresh peripheral blood using Ficoll-Paque density gradient centrifugation. Total RNA was extracted using Trizol reagent, and RNA quality was assessed on an Agilent 2100 Bioanalyzer. What the authors observed across the whole study: A 13 V-J signature model separated ophthalmopathy from stable hyperthyroidism, with around 91% sensitivity and 81.08% specificity in cross-validation and 80%/75% in testing. No statistical method was used to fix the sample size in advance, and group allocation was not hidden from the investigators. Most expanded thyroid clonotypes (frequency above 0.001) were also detected in blood, a finding suggesting that blood repertoires may reflect thyroid immune responses. In validation, progression to ophthalmopathy was predicted by the model with about 70% sensitivity and just over 72% specificity, a median of about 6 months before onset.

This clonotype has at least ten counts. The antigen this receptor binds is unknown. Within one base of it there is no much larger clone, and no base qualities were kept. Amplification of TCR beta CDR3 regions was carried out from RNA transcripts. For the first round of RT-PCR on the TCR CDR3, the HTBI primer set was used together with the Qiagen OneStep RT-PCR kit. Libraries were constructed in a second round of multiplex PCR, after which size selection and purification were performed. The libraries were sequenced on an Illumina HiSeq2000 using paired-end 100 bp reads. Concerning the study's data processing: SOAPnuke was used to process the raw data, removing reads that contained adapters or uncalled bases, had a mean Phred below 15, or lacked an exact match to the constant primer or identifier. High-quality paired reads were merged with COPE v1.2.5, and unique nucleotide sequences were defined as clonotypes. MiTCR v1.1 was used to align the clonotypes against IMGT TRBV, TRBD and TRBJ reference segments. The analysis was restricted to V-J combinations with a frequency above 0.0001, which together covered just over 99% of the repertoires. A TCS score was defined as the ratio between F50 (clonal expansion) and ExV (chaos), using BLOSUM62-based TCRdist between CDR3 peptides within each V-J. Welch's t-statistics and random forest reduced approximately 520 V-J features to 10 to 15, which were used in a naive Bayes classifier (R e1071). TCRdb itself trimmed the public reads at Q25 with fastp, ran MiXCR and retained productive beta chains. Records with the same CDR3 protein are collapsed into one entry carrying the most frequent genes and DNA. TCRdb's processing, not the authors', yielded these V and J calls. The sample includes some 700,000 distinct CDR3 sequences, with 15% to 20% observed a single time. The top ten constitute roughly 16% of the sample.

Here V drops 4 bases and J drops 1 base, and the junction holds 10 bases not matched to any gene. For CDR1 and CDR2, the germline V gene (reference sequence) lists LGHDT and YNNKEL. Spanning cysteine to phenylalanine, the CDR3 consists of 17 amino acids. Only the CDR3 portion is preserved as DNA: 51 bases, with reading frame beginning at the first base. The chain links TRBV3-1 with TRBJ2-1, and 7 junctional nucleotides match TRBD2. This TCR was sampled from a man aged 50-59 years with Graves' hyperthyroidism. What was sequenced was blood. The nucleotide sequence reads TGTGCCAGCAGCCGAGGGCTAGCGGACACTTCCTACAATGAGCAGTTCTTC. This is translated as CASSRGLADTSYNEQFF.